The 3 T cell receptor beta chains reported below all come from one sample, sequenced in a study of blood T cell repertoires in COVID-19. The repertoire was sequenced with immunoSEQ multiplex PCR; TCRdb's copy has only in-frame clones and lacks some. The sample yields 350,000 or so clones, 80% to 90% seen once. Sequenced sample: PBMCs or T cells enriched from blood (not recorded which). The receptors were sampled from a woman in her forties with acute COVID-19.

V usage is TRBV5-1 and J usage is TRBJ2-2; 7 bases map to TRBD2. The CDR3 has 12 amino acids. Germline CDR1 reads SGHRS; CDR2 reads YFSETQ. Germline trimming cut 7 bases from V and 7 bases from J; bases unmatched to any gene: 4. As DNA, the CDR3 is TGCGCCAGCGAAGGGAGGGACGGGGAGCTGTTTTTT. It translates to CASEGRDGELFF.

Here the CDR3 DNA reads TGTGCCAGCAGTTACTCGGTTATGGCTAGCGCCGGTACGCAGTATTTT. Protein: CASSYSVMASAGTQYF. This rearrangement joins TRBV6-5 to TRBJ2-3, with D possibly matching TRBD2 (6 bases). In germline, CDR1 is MNHEY, CDR2 SVGAGI. The CDR3 has 16 residues. Trimming removed 0 bases from V and 8 bases from J, with 18 bases in between.

The V and J genes are TRBV18 and TRBJ2-2; no clear D gene. CDR1 and CDR2 (germline): KGHSH, LQKENI. V gave up 3 bases and J gave up 5 bases, with 10 bases separating them. The CDR3 contains 14 residues. In DNA, the CDR3 is TGTGCCAGCTCACCTCTCCCGGAGACCGGGGAGCTGTTTTTT. It is translated as CASSPLPETGELFF.